Following are 4 T cell receptor beta chains from one sample sequenced in a study of blood T cell repertoires in COVID-19. Measured with immunoSEQ multiplex PCR; TCRdb has only the in-frame clones, and not every one. The sample lists 100,000 to 120,000 clones, roughly 91% occurring once. Sequencing was carried out using peripheral blood. These receptors were collected from a woman aged 50 to 65 with acute or convalescent COVID-19.

In this sample, this clone turned up a few times. The chain carries TRBV5-6 and TRBJ1-5; tentatively, D is TRBD1 (6 bases). The CDR3 is 15 amino acids. In germline, CDR1 is SGHDT, CDR2 YYEEEE. The germline V and J ends were trimmed by 0 bases and 7 bases, with 14 bases remaining between them. Here the CDR3 reads CASSLGSGEGQPQHF. For the CDR3, the DNA is TGTGCCAGCAGCTTGGGGTCAGGGGAAGGGCAGCCCCAGCATTTT.

The rearrangement joins TRBV27 to TRBJ1-5; D is ambiguous. CDR3 length: 15 amino acids. V lost 5 bases, J lost 0 bases, and 11 bases lay in between. In germline, CDR1 is MNHEY, CDR2 SMNVEV (reference sequence). The DNA of the CDR3 is TGTGCCAGCAGTCCGTGGAGCCCTAGCAATCAGCCCCAGCATTTT. This translates into CASSPWSPSNQPQHF.

This chain links TRBV27 with TRBJ1-2; D is uncertain. The CDR3 has 13 residues. Between the trimmed V and J ends, which lost 0 bases and 8 bases, there was a span of 10 bases. Germline loops: CDR1 MNHEY, CDR2 SMNVEV (reference sequence). CDR3: CASSLSLGSGYTF. CDR3 coding DNA: TGTGCCAGCAGTTTATCTCTGGGCTCAGGCTACACCTTC.

This clone was seen only a few times. The chain employs TRBV3-1 (or the pseudogene TRBV3-2) and TRBJ2-1; D is unresolved. Germline V CDR1 and CDR2: LGHDT, YNNKEL (reference sequence). CDR3 length: 12 amino acids. V was trimmed by 5 bases and J by 5 bases, leaving 7 bases between them. The CDR3 loop is CASSFSNNEQFF. CDR3 DNA sequence: TGTGCCAGCAGCTTCAGTAACAATGAGCAGTTCTTC.